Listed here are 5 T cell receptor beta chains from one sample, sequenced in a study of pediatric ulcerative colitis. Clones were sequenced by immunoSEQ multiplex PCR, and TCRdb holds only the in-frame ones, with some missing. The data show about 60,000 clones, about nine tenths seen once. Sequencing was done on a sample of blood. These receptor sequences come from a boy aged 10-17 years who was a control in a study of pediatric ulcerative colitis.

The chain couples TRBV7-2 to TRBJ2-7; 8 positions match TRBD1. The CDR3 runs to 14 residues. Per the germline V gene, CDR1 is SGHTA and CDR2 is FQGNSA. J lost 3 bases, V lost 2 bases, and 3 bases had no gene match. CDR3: CASSLIDRGYEQYF. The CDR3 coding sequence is TGTGCCAGCAGCTTAATCGACAGGGGCTACGAGCAGTACTTC.

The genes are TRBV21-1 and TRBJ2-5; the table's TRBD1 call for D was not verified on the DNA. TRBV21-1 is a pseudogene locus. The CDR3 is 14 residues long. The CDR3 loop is CASSKSFHNKTQYF. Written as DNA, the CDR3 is TGTGCCAGCAGCAAATCGTTTCACAACAAGACCCAGTACTTC.

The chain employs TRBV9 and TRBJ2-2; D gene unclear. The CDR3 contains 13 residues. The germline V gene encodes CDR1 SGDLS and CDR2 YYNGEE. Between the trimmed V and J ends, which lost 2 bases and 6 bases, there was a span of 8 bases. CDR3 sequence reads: CASSVGEAGELFF. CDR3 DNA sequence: TGTGCCAGCAGCGTTGGTGAGGCCGGGGAGCTGTTTTTT.

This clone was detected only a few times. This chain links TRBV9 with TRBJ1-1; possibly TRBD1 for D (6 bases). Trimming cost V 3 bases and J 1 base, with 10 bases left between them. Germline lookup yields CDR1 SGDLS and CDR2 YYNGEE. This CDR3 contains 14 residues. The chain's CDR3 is CASSADSPNTEAFF. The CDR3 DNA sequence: TGTGCCAGCAGCGCGGACAGTCCGAACACTGAAGCTTTCTTT.

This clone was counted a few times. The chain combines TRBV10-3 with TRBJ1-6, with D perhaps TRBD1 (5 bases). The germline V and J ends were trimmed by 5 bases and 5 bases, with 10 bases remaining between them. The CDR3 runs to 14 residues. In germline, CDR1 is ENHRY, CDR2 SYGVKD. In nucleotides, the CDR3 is TGTGCCATCAGTTCGCCGGGGGATAATTCACCCCTCCACTTT. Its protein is CAISSPGDNSPLHF.